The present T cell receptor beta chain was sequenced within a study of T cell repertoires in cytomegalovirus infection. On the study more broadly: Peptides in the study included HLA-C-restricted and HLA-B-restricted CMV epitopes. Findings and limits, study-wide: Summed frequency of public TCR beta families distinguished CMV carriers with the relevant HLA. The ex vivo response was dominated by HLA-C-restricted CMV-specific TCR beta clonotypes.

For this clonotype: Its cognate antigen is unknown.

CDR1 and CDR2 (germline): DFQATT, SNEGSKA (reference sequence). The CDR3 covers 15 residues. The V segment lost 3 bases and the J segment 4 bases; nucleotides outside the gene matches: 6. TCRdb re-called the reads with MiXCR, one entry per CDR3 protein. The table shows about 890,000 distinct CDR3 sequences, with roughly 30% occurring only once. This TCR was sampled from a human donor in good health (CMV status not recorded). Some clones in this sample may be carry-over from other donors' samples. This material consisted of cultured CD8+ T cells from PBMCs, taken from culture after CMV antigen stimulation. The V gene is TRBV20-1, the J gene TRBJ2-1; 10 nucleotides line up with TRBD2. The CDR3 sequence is CSASSGLAVYNEQFF. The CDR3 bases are TGCAGTGCTAGTAGCGGACTAGCGGTTTACAATGAGCAGTTCTTC.